This T cell receptor (beta chain) appears in the sequencing data of a study of metastatic and nonmetastatic thyroid tumors. For the study at large: Patients with malignant and benign thyroid disease provided blood and tumor or nodule tissue, whose repertoires were compared.

CDR3 length: 14 amino acids. The germline gives CDR1 SNHLY, CDR2 FYNNEI. Between the trimmed V and J ends, which lost 3 bases and 5 bases, there was a span of 8 bases. This clone appeared many times. Its antigen remains unidentified. Findings and caveats of the study: The reported finding was significantly higher TCR beta diversity in malignant thyroid tumors relative to benign nodules, in blood and tumor.

Original methodology: The study's classifier, a distant-metastasis tool for papillary thyroid cancer, was built using CDR3 differences across clinicopathological groups. With MiXCR, TCRdb called clones anew from the PCR reads. Clone size and V and J calls follow TCRdb, not the original study. The sample shows tens of thousands of clones, 10% to 12% of them seen only once. All patients were untreated before thyroid surgery. The chain employs TRBV2 and TRBJ1-6; possible D gene TRBD1, 6 bases. This receptor was taken from a female donor with papillary thyroid cancer or a benign thyroid nodule (not recorded which). Some clones in this sample may be carry-over from other donors' samples. The sequencing input was blood. CDR3: CASSEAGDNSPLHF. The DNA of the CDR3 is TGTGCCAGCAGTGAGGCAGGGGATAATTCACCCCTCCACTTT.